The 11 T cell receptor beta chains presented below share a single source sample, sequenced in a study of beta chain features in type 1 diabetes. cDNA synthesis used the whole RNA isolate, giving expressed TCRB sequences. Libraries were prepared by immunoSEQ multiplex PCR; TCRdb keeps only in-frame clonotypes and omits some of them. The data contain around 280,000 clones, around 7.8% of them singletons. Specimen: central memory CD4+ T cells from blood. These receptors all come from a woman younger than 30 in good health.

The chain combines TRBV25-1 with TRBJ1-5; a possible D gene is TRBD1 (5 bases). Germline V CDR1 and CDR2: MGHDK, SYGVNS. CDR3 length: 14 residues. Trimming left V 2 bases short and J 6 bases short, with 11 bases between. The DNA of the CDR3 is TGTGCCAGCAGTGAACCAGGGCCGGCTCAGCCCCAGCATTTT. Translated, it gives CASSEPGPAQPQHF.

The rearrangement joins TRBV27 to TRBJ2-1; D is possibly TRBD1 (7 bases). Germline V CDR1 and CDR2: MNHEY, SMNVEV (reference sequence). CDR3 length: 17 amino acids. Trimming removed 5 bases from V and 0 bases from J, with 17 bases in between. The CDR3 sequence is CASSRTGGPSSYNEQFF. For the CDR3, the DNA is TGTGCCAGCAGTCGGACAGGAGGGCCGAGCTCCTACAATGAGCAGTTCTTC.

This clone appeared many times. The chain links TRBV10-3 to TRBJ2-5; D is tentatively TRBD1 or TRBD2 (5 bases each). With 0 bases removed from V and 7 bases from J, the gap between germline ends came to 12 bases. This CDR3 comprises 14 residues. Germline CDR1 reads ENHRY; CDR2 reads SYGVKD. CDR3 region: CAISESEGMGTQYF. The CDR3 DNA sequence: TGTGCCATCAGTGAGTCAGAGGGGATGGGGACCCAGTACTTC.

This chain connects TRBV2 to TRBJ2-1, with a tentative D call TRBD1 (7 bases). Looked up from germline, CDR1 is SNHLY and CDR2 is FYNNEI. The CDR3 totals 13 residues. The V gene lost 10 bases and the J gene lost 2 bases, with 12 bases spanning the gap. For the CDR3, the DNA is TGTGCCACGCGGGGACAGACCTACAATGAGCAGTTCTTC. It is translated as CATRGQTYNEQFF.

This clone occurred a few times. The rearrangement links TRBV5-1 to TRBJ2-7; a weak D match, TRBD2 (5 bases). The germline V gene encodes CDR1 SGHRS and CDR2 YFSETQ. The CDR3 is 14 amino acids. Trimming removed 0 bases at V and 0 bases at J, with 7 bases between. The CDR3, as DNA: TGCGCCAGCAGCTTGGGGGGAGCCTCCTACGAGCAGTACTTC. Translation: CASSLGGASYEQYF. The complete variable domain, with remaining parts taken from reference TRBV5-1 and TRBJ2-7, reads KAGVTQTPRYLIKTRGQQVTLSCSPISGHRSVSWYQQTPGQGLQFLFEYFSETQRNKGNFPGRFSGRQFSNSRSEMNVSTLELGDSALYLCASSLGGASYEQYFGPGTRLTVT.

This clone was seen only a few times. This chain joins TRBV4-1 and TRBJ2-5, with D hard to call. V shed 0 bases and J shed 4 bases, with 12 bases lying between them. The CDR3 length is 15 residues. The germline V gene has CDR1 MGHRA and CDR2 YSYEKL. CDR3 nucleotides: TGCGCCAGCAGCCAAGATCGGGCGAGAGTAGAGACCCAGTACTTC. Translating gives CASSQDRARVETQYF.

The chain has TRBV18 and TRBJ1-4, with 7 bases fitting TRBD1. The J segment lost 9 bases and the V segment lost 3 bases, leaving 10 bases of the junction unmatched. The germline V gene has CDR1 KGHSH and CDR2 LQKENI. This CDR3 has 15 residues. The CDR3 nucleotides read TGTGCCAGCTCACCCCAACAGGGGCCTGAGCAAAAACTGTTTTTT. Encoded protein: CASSPQQGPEQKLFF. Full variable domain (remainder filled in from reference TRBV18 and TRBJ1-4): NAGVMQNPRHLVRRRGQEARLRCSPMKGHSHVYWYRQLPEEGLKFMVYLQKENIIDESGMPKERFSAEFPKEGPSILRIQQVVRGDSAAYFCASSPQQGPEQKLFFGSGTQLSVL.

This clone was recorded a few times. The V gene is TRBV7-9, the J gene TRBJ2-7; 11 positions match TRBD2. The junction had 9 bases not matched to a gene; V was cut back by 5 bases and J by 3 bases. The CDR3 is 16 residues long. CDR1 SEHNR and CDR2 FQNEAQ come from the germline V gene (reference sequence). CDR3 DNA sequence: TGTGCCAGCAGCCTTACATTAGCGGGAGGGCACTACGAGCAGTACTTC. Translation: CASSLTLAGGHYEQYF.

This clone was detected ten times or more. V gene TRBV15 combines with J gene TRBJ2-3, with a possible D match to TRBD2 (5 bases). This CDR3 is 14 amino acids long. Looked up from germline, CDR1 is LNHNV and CDR2 is YYDKDF (reference sequence). V gave up 3 bases and J gave up 7 bases, with 14 bases separating them. The CDR3, as DNA: TGTGCCACCAGCAGGCAGCGGTCACGTCATACGCAGTATTTT. Translation gives CATSRQRSRHTQYF.

This clone was recorded a few times. The chain combines TRBV7-9 with TRBJ2-1; perhaps TRBD1 as D (6 bases). Germline CDR1 is SEHNR and CDR2 is FQNEAQ (reference sequence). The CDR3 contains 16 residues. Trimming pared 2 bases from V and 9 bases from J, leaving 20 bases between. The CDR3 DNA is TGTGCCAGCAGCTTAAGCCCGATAGGGGGAGTGGGTGAGCAGTTCTTC. It yields the protein CASSLSPIGGVGEQFF.

Concerning this clone itself: Other DNA sequences from this sample encode an identical CDR3 as well. The V and J genes are TRBV27 and TRBJ2-1; no definite D call. This CDR3 is built from 15 residues. Germline V lookup: CDR1 MNHEY, CDR2 SMNVEV (reference sequence). V was trimmed by 5 bases and J by 2 bases, leaving 13 bases between them. The CDR3 spells CASSLKGQPYNEQFF. CDR3 sequence (DNA): TGTGCCAGCAGTCTTAAAGGTCAACCCTACAATGAGCAGTTCTTC.